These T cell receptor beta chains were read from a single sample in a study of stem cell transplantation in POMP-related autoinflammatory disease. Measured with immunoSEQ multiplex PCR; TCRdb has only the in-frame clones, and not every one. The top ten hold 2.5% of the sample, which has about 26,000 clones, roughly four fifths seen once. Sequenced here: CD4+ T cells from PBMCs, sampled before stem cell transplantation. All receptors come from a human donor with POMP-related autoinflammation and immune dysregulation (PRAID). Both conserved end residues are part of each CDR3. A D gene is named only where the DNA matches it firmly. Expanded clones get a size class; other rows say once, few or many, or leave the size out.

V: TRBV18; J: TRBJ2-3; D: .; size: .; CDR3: CASSPTAPGADTQYF; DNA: TGTGCCAGCTCACCCACCGCCCCCGGGGCAGATACGCAGTATTTT
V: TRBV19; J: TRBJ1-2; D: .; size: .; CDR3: CASSIGSPEQGRYGYTF; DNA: TGTGCCAGTAGTATAGGGTCCCCGGAACAGGGCCGCTATGGCTACACCTTC
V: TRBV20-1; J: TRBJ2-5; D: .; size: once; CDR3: CTASSAETQYF; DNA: TGCACAGCTTCTAGCGCAGAGACCCAGTACTTC
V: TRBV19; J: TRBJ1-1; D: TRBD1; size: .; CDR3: CASSITRGTGDPNTEAFF; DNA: TGTGCCAGTAGTATTACCCGCGGGACAGGGGACCCGAACACTGAAGCTTTCTTT
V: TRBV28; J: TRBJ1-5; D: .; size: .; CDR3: CASSRSWPQHF; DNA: TGTGCCAGCAGTAGAAGTTGGCCCCAGCATTTT
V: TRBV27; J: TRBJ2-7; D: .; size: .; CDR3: CASRGFQGVEQYF; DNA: TGTGCCAGCAGGGGCTTTCAGGGCGTCGAGCAGTACTTC
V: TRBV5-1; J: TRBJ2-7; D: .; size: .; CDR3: CASSPVWSGEISYEQYF; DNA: TGCGCCAGCAGCCCCGTTTGGAGCGGAGAGATCTCCTACGAGCAGTACTTC
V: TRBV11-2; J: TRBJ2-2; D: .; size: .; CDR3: CASSVAGQPGELFF; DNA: TGTGCCAGCAGCGTGGCGGGGCAGCCCGGGGAGCTGTTTTTT
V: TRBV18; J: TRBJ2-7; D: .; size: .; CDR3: CASSPPGLAYYEQYF; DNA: TGTGCCAGCTCACCGCCTGGTCTCGCCTACTACGAGCAGTACTTC
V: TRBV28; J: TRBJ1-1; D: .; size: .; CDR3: CASSLSVGPAEAFF; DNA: TGTGCCAGCAGTTTATCCGTGGGTCCCGCTGAAGCTTTCTTT
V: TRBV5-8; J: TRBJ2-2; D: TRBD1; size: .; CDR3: CASSLDLYRGQNTGELFF; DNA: TGTGCCAGCAGCTTGGACCTCTACAGGGGGCAAAACACCGGGGAGCTGTTTTTT
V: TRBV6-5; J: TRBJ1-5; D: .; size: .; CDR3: CASSYSGGLQPQHF; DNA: TGTGCCAGCAGTTACTCGGGGGGCCTACAGCCCCAGCATTTT
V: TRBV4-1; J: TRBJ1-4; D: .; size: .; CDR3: CASSQEVAGTTNEKLFF; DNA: TGCGCCAGCAGCCAAGAGGTCGCGGGGACAACTAATGAAAAACTGTTTTTT
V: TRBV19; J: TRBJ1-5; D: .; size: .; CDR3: CASGRPQHF; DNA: TGTGCCAGTGGACGGCCCCAGCATTTT
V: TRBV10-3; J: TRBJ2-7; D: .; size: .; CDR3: CAISESGLPYEQYF; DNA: TGTGCCATCAGTGAGTCAGGACTGCCGTACGAGCAGTACTTC
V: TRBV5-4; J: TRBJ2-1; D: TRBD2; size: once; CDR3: CASSQSGSNNEQFF; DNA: TGTGCCAGCAGCCAAAGCGGGAGTAACAATGAGCAGTTCTTC
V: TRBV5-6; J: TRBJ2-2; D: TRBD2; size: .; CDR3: CASSSTGRTGELFF; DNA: TGTGCCAGCAGCTCCACCGGGAGGACCGGGGAGCTGTTTTTT
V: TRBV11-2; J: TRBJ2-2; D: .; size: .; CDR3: CASSLEGWNTGELFF; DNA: TGTGCCAGCAGCCTTGAGGGGTGGAACACCGGGGAGCTGTTTTTT
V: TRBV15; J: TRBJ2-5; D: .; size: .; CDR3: CATSRDRQWMETQYF; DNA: TGTGCCACCAGCAGAGATCGACAGTGGATGGAGACCCAGTACTTC
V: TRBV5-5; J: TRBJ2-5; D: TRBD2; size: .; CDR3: CASTQFEGGGKTQYF; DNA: TGTGCCAGCACCCAGTTTGAAGGCGGGGGGAAGACCCAGTACTTC
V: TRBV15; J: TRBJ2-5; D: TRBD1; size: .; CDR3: CATSSRQGQETQYF; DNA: TGTGCCACCAGCAGTAGACAGGGCCAAGAGACCCAGTACTTC
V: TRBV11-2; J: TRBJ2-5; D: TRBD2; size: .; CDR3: CASSSTSGRGETQYF; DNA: TGTGCCAGCAGCTCCACTAGCGGGAGGGGAGAGACCCAGTACTTC
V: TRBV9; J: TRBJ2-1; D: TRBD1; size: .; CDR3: CASSVDLGTGKFF; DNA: TGTGCCAGCAGCGTAGATCTGGGGACAGGGAAGTTCTTC
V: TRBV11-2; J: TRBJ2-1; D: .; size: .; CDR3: CASNLAGSYNEQFF; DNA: TGTGCCAGCAACCTAGCAGGCTCCTACAATGAGCAGTTCTTC
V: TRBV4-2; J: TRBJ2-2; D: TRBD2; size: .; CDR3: CASSQDRVGRGSGELFF; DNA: TGTGCCAGCAGCCAAGATAGAGTCGGGAGGGGTTCGGGGGAGCTGTTTTTT
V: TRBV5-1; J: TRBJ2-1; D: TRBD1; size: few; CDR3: CASSLAGTGVHEQFF; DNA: TGCGCCAGCAGCTTGGCCGGGACAGGAGTTCATGAGCAGTTCTTC
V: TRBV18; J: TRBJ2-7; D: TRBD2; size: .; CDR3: CASSPGGRADEQYF; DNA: TGTGCCAGCTCACCAGGAGGGAGGGCCGACGAGCAGTACTTC
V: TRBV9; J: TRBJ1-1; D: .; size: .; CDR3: CASSVGVAGALAFF; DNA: TGTGCCAGCAGCGTAGGGGTTGCGGGGGCGCTTGCTTTCTTT
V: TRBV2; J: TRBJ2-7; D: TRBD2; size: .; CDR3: CASSYTSASSYEQYF; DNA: TGTGCCAGCTCCTACACTAGCGCCAGCTCCTACGAGCAGTACTTC
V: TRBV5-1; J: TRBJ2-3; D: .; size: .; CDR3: CASSLRTLRTDTQYF; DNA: TGCGCCAGCAGCTTACGGACCCTAAGGACAGATACGCAGTATTTT
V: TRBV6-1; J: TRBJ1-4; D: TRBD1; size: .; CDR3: CASKRTGGGEKLFF; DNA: TGTGCCAGCAAAAGGACAGGGGGAGGTGAAAAACTGTTTTTT
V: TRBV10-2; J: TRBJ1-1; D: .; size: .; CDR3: CASSEPAGDTEAFF; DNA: TGCGCCAGCAGTGAGCCGGCTGGGGACACTGAAGCTTTCTTT
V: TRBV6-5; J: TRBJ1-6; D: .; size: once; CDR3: CASSYVGRTNSPLHF; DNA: TGTGCCAGCAGTTACGTGGGACGGACGAATTCACCCCTCCACTTT
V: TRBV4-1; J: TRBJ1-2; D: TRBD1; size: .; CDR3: CASSYRGEGGGYTF; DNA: TGCGCCAGCAGTTACAGGGGAGAAGGAGGCGGCTACACCTTC
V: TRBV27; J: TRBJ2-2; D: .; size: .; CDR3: CASNRGGTTGELFF; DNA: TGTGCCAGCAATCGTGGCGGGACAACCGGGGAGCTGTTTTTT
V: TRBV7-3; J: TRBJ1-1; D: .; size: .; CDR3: CASSPRRDTEAFF; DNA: TGTGCCAGCAGCCCCCGAAGGGACACTGAAGCTTTCTTT
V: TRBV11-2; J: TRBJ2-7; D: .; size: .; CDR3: CASSLEGVGEQYF; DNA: TGTGCCAGCAGCTTAGAGGGCGTGGGCGAGCAGTACTTC
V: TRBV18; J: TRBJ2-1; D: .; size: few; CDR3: CASSPMRQSEQFF; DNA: TGTGCCAGCTCACCTATGAGACAGAGTGAGCAGTTCTTC
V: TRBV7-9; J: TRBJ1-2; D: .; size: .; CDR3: CASSPGEGSGYTF; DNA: TGTGCCAGCAGCCCCGGGGAAGGGAGTGGCTACACCTTC
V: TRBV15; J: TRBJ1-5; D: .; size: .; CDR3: CATSRDLLKDSNQPQHF; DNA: TGTGCCACCAGCAGAGATCTGTTAAAAGATAGCAATCAGCCCCAGCATTTT